This T cell receptor beta chain came from a study of blood T cell repertoires in COVID-19. Study details: Sites across the United States, Italy and Spain contributed samples from acute and convalescent COVID-19. PBMCs, B-cell-depleted T cells, or T cells were the source of the cDNA or gDNA that made up the material.

Methods used by the authors: Estimation of nucleated cell counts was performed using reference gene primer amplification. Here immunoSEQ multiplex PCR was the method, and the copy in TCRdb shows in-frame clones only, minus some. The V and J calls and the clone size are those of that table, but D and trimming were determined from the DNA. Of 55,000 to 80,000 clones in the sample, about four fifths are singletons; the top ten hold less than 6.5%. V lost 7 bases to trimming and J lost 11 bases, with 25 bases between them. From germline, CDR1 is SGDLS and CDR2 YYNGEE. The CDR3 is made up of 16 amino acids. This clone was seen a few times.

This sequence was found in a man aged 50 to 60 with active COVID-19. The chain has TRBV9 and TRBJ1-6; no reliable D call. Material: peripheral blood. The chain's CDR3 is CASVHEWEVKRAPLHF. The DNA of the CDR3 is TGTGCCAGCGTCCACGAATGGGAGGTAAAGAGGGCACCCCTCCACTTT.